Listed below are T cell receptor beta chains from one sample, sequenced in a study of cytomegalovirus exposure and HLA in healthy donors. TCRdb's table, derived via immunoSEQ multiplex PCR, lists solely in-frame clones and lacks some. The data contain 200,000 to 250,000 clones, around 88% of them seen just once; the ten biggest clones take up roughly 1%. Sample: PBMCs. All receptors derive from a woman younger than 30 in good health and CMV-seronegative. The CDR3 runs from the conserved cysteine through the conserved F or W. The order of the fields is V gene, CDR3 length, J gene, D gene, clone size, CDR3 protein, CDR3 DNA. D genes are given only for firm matches. For some rows the clone size is stated as once, few or many, or as a class when expanded; others skip it.

V gene: TRBV10-2; CDR3 length: 13; J gene: TRBJ1-1; D gene: -; clone size: -; CDR3 protein: CASATGGVTEAFF; CDR3 DNA: TGCGCCAGTGCGACGGGGGGCGTTACTGAAGCTTTCTTT
V gene: TRBV10-3; CDR3 length: 18; J gene: TRBJ2-2; D gene: -; clone size: few; CDR3 protein: CAISESPRIGANTGELFF; CDR3 DNA: TGTGCCATCAGTGAGTCGCCAAGGATAGGGGCGAACACCGGGGAGCTGTTTTTT
V gene: TRBV11-2; CDR3 length: 14; J gene: TRBJ2-5; D gene: TRBD2; clone size: once; CDR3 protein: CASSPTSSGETQYF; CDR3 DNA: TGTGCCAGCAGCCCAACTTCTAGCGGGGAGACCCAGTACTTC
V gene: TRBV7-9; CDR3 length: 19; J gene: TRBJ1-6; D gene: TRBD1; clone size: -; CDR3 protein: CASSLVLVPGGQGNSPLHF; CDR3 DNA: TGTGCCAGCAGCCTAGTCCTAGTCCCGGGCGGACAGGGGAATTCACCCCTCCACTTT
V gene: TRBV11-2; CDR3 length: 16; J gene: TRBJ2-5; D gene: TRBD2; clone size: -; CDR3 protein: CASSPTAGLVAETQYF; CDR3 DNA: TGTGCCAGCAGCCCGACCGCGGGACTAGTCGCGGAGACCCAGTACTTC
V gene: TRBV9; CDR3 length: 13; J gene: TRBJ2-5; D gene: -; clone size: once; CDR3 protein: CASSVDSRETQYF; CDR3 DNA: TGTGCCAGCAGCGTTGATAGTCGGGAGACCCAGTACTTC
V gene: TRBV5-1; CDR3 length: 15; J gene: TRBJ1-5; D gene: -; clone size: -; CDR3 protein: CASSPDSPGNQPQHF; CDR3 DNA: TGCGCCAGCAGCCCGGACAGCCCGGGGAATCAGCCCCAGCATTTT
V gene: TRBV13; CDR3 length: 13; J gene: TRBJ2-7; D gene: -; clone size: -; CDR3 protein: CASSLSPRAEQYF; CDR3 DNA: TGTGCCAGCAGCTTATCCCCCAGGGCCGAGCAGTACTTC
V gene: TRBV27; CDR3 length: 17; J gene: TRBJ1-1; D gene: -; clone size: -; CDR3 protein: CASSSPTRDKKNTEAFF; CDR3 DNA: TGTGCCAGCAGTTCCCCCACTAGGGACAAAAAGAACACTGAAGCTTTCTTT
V gene: TRBV7-9; CDR3 length: 11; J gene: TRBJ2-3; D gene: -; clone size: -; CDR3 protein: CASSLTDTQYF; CDR3 DNA: TGTGCCAGCAGCCTCACAGATACGCAGTATTTT
V gene: TRBV7-9; CDR3 length: 16; J gene: TRBJ1-5; D gene: -; clone size: -; CDR3 protein: CASSLDAVGANQPQHF; CDR3 DNA: TGTGCCAGCAGCTTAGACGCGGTAGGTGCAAATCAGCCCCAGCATTTT
V gene: TRBV7-2; CDR3 length: 15; J gene: TRBJ2-7; D gene: TRBD1; clone size: once; CDR3 protein: CASSLVGTGVYEQYF; CDR3 DNA: TGTGCCAGCAGCTTAGTCGGGACAGGGGTCTACGAGCAGTACTTC
V gene: TRBV10-1; CDR3 length: 14; J gene: TRBJ2-7; D gene: TRBD1; clone size: -; CDR3 protein: CASSPGQGISEQYF; CDR3 DNA: TGCGCCAGCAGTCCGGGACAGGGGATCAGCGAGCAGTACTTC
V gene: TRBV5-4; CDR3 length: 15; J gene: TRBJ2-1; D gene: -; clone size: once; CDR3 protein: CASSRRDLSYNEQFF; CDR3 DNA: TGTGCCAGCAGCCGAAGGGACTTAAGCTACAATGAGCAGTTCTTC
V gene: TRBV19; CDR3 length: 12; J gene: TRBJ2-1; D gene: -; clone size: -; CDR3 protein: CASSLTGFEQFF; CDR3 DNA: TGTGCCAGTAGTCTCACAGGGTTTGAGCAGTTCTTC
V gene: TRBV1; CDR3 length: 9; J gene: TRBJ1-2; D gene: -; clone size: -; CDR3 protein: CTSSPRDNF; CDR3 DNA: TGCACCAGCAGCCCACGGGACAACTTC
V gene: TRBV7-3; CDR3 length: 16; J gene: TRBJ2-7; D gene: TRBD2; clone size: -; CDR3 protein: CASSLTLCLAGGEQYF; CDR3 DNA: TGTGCCAGCAGCTTAACTCTATGTCTAGCGGGCGGCGAGCAGTACTTC
V gene: TRBV5-4; CDR3 length: 13; J gene: TRBJ1-4; D gene: -; clone size: -; CDR3 protein: CASSPDWDEKLFF; CDR3 DNA: TGTGCCAGCAGCCCCGACTGGGATGAAAAACTGTTTTTT
V gene: TRBV4-1; CDR3 length: 16; J gene: TRBJ1-5; D gene: -; clone size: -; CDR3 protein: CASSQGVLRGYQPQHF; CDR3 DNA: TGCGCCAGCAGCCAAGGCGTCCTTAGGGGATATCAGCCCCAGCATTTT
V gene: TRBV7-2; CDR3 length: 14; J gene: TRBJ1-4; D gene: -; clone size: -; CDR3 protein: CASSLMRSGEKLFF; CDR3 DNA: TGTGCCAGCAGCTTAATGCGGAGCGGAGAAAAACTGTTTTTT
V gene: TRBV6-5; CDR3 length: 11; J gene: TRBJ2-3; D gene: -; clone size: -; CDR3 protein: CASTNTDTQYF; CDR3 DNA: TGTGCCAGCACAAATACAGATACGCAGTATTTT
V gene: TRBV4-2; CDR3 length: 15; J gene: TRBJ2-1; D gene: -; clone size: -; CDR3 protein: CASSPQRSSYNEQFF; CDR3 DNA: TGTGCCAGCAGCCCCCAGCGGAGCTCCTACAATGAGCAGTTCTTC
V gene: TRBV6-1; CDR3 length: 15; J gene: TRBJ2-1; D gene: TRBD1; clone size: -; CDR3 protein: CASSVGTGSYNEQFF; CDR3 DNA: TGTGCCAGCAGTGTCGGGACAGGCTCCTACAATGAGCAGTTCTTC
V gene: TRBV4-1; CDR3 length: 17; J gene: TRBJ1-6; D gene: TRBD1; clone size: few; CDR3 protein: CASSQEPSGGGNSPLHF; CDR3 DNA: TGCGCCAGCAGCCAAGAGCCATCAGGGGGTGGAAATTCACCCCTCCACTTT
V gene: TRBV10-3; CDR3 length: 13; J gene: TRBJ2-1; D gene: -; clone size: -; CDR3 protein: CAISERLGNEQFF; CDR3 DNA: TGTGCCATCAGTGAGCGACTAGGCAATGAGCAGTTCTTC
V gene: TRBV20-1; CDR3 length: 11; J gene: TRBJ1-1; D gene: -; clone size: -; CDR3 protein: CSARRDTEAFF; CDR3 DNA: TGCAGTGCTAGGAGAGACACTGAAGCTTTCTTT
V gene: TRBV7-2; CDR3 length: 17; J gene: TRBJ2-2; D gene: -; clone size: -; CDR3 protein: CASSLPGLAGGTGELFF; CDR3 DNA: TGTGCCAGCAGCTTACCCGGCCTGGCCGGAGGCACCGGGGAGCTGTTTTTT
V gene: TRBV5-1; CDR3 length: 15; J gene: TRBJ2-5; D gene: TRBD1; clone size: -; CDR3 protein: CASSSTGGAQETQYF; CDR3 DNA: TGCGCCAGCAGCTCGACAGGGGGAGCCCAAGAGACCCAGTACTTC
V gene: TRBV9; CDR3 length: 15; J gene: TRBJ2-7; D gene: TRBD1; clone size: -; CDR3 protein: CASSWSGQETYEQYF; CDR3 DNA: TGTGCCAGCAGTTGGTCGGGACAGGAGACCTACGAGCAGTACTTC
V gene: TRBV5-6; CDR3 length: 15; J gene: TRBJ1-5; D gene: TRBD1; clone size: -; CDR3 protein: CASSSLDREDQPQHF; CDR3 DNA: TGTGCCAGCAGCTCGCTCGACAGGGAGGATCAGCCCCAGCATTTT
V gene: TRBV4-3; CDR3 length: 20; J gene: TRBJ2-6; D gene: TRBD1; clone size: -; CDR3 protein: CASSQDRWGQGAYGANVLTF; CDR3 DNA: TGCGCCAGCAGCCAAGATAGGTGGGGACAGGGGGCGTACGGGGCCAACGTCCTGACTTTC
V gene: TRBV19; CDR3 length: 12; J gene: TRBJ1-1; D gene: -; clone size: -; CDR3 protein: CASSPLSTEAFF; CDR3 DNA: TGTGCCAGTAGCCCTCTGAGCACTGAAGCTTTCTTT
V gene: TRBV7-8; CDR3 length: 17; J gene: TRBJ2-3; D gene: -; clone size: -; CDR3 protein: CASSLTLRGGSTDTQYF; CDR3 DNA: TGTGCCAGCAGCTTGACCCTGAGGGGGGGGAGCACAGATACGCAGTATTTT
V gene: TRBV7-2; CDR3 length: 16; J gene: TRBJ2-1; D gene: TRBD2; clone size: once; CDR3 protein: CASSSLAGLVDNEQFF; CDR3 DNA: TGTGCCAGCAGCTCCCTCGCGGGACTAGTAGACAATGAGCAGTTCTTC
V gene: TRBV2; CDR3 length: 15; J gene: TRBJ2-7; D gene: -; clone size: -; CDR3 protein: CASSDFEQGPYEQYF; CDR3 DNA: TGTGCCAGCAGTGATTTCGAGCAGGGGCCCTACGAGCAGTACTTC
V gene: TRBV23-1; CDR3 length: 12; J gene: TRBJ1-3; D gene: TRBD1; clone size: -; CDR3 protein: CAGWTGGNTIYF; CDR3 DNA: TGCGCCGGATGGACAGGTGGAAACACCATATATTTT
V gene: TRBV11-2; CDR3 length: 16; J gene: TRBJ2-1; D gene: TRBD2; clone size: -; CDR3 protein: CASSIRTSGSGYEQFF; CDR3 DNA: TGTGCCAGCAGCATTCGGACTAGCGGGAGTGGATATGAGCAGTTCTTC
V gene: TRBV4-3; CDR3 length: 15; J gene: TRBJ2-7; D gene: -; clone size: -; CDR3 protein: CASSQERGPSYEQYF; CDR3 DNA: TGCGCCAGCAGCCAAGAAAGGGGCCCCTCTTACGAGCAGTACTTC